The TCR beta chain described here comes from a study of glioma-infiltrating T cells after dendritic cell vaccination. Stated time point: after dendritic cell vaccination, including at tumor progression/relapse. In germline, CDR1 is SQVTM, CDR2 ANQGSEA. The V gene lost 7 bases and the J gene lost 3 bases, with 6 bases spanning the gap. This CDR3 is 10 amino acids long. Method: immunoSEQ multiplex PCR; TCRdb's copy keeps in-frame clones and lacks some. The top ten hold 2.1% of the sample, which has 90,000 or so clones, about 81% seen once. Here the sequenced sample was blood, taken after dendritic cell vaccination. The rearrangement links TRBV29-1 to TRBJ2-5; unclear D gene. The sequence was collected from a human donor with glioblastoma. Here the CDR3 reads CSAREETQYF. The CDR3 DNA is TGCAGCGCTCGGGAAGAGACCCAGTACTTC. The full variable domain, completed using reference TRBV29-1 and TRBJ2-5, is SAVISQKPSRDICQRGTSLTIQCQVDSQVTMMFWYRQQPGQSLTLIATANQGSEATYESGFVIDKFPISRPNLTFSTLTVSNMSPEDSSIYLCSAREETQYFGPGTRLLVL.